This entry is about one TCR beta chain. This sample stems from a study of shared clonotypes between healthy human individuals. Study at large: CD4 naive and memory got three plates each, CD8 naive two, CD8 memory one.

Germline CDR1 and CDR2: MRHNA and SNTAGT. There are 14 residues in the CDR3. V was clipped by 4 bases and J by 4 bases; unmatched bases: 4. At deep level, the assay was performed. Measured with immunoSEQ multiplex PCR; TCRdb has only the in-frame clones, and not every one. Seen here are under 850,000 clones, approximately 72% observed once, and the top ten hold 1.8%. The sample was memory CD4+ T cells sorted from blood. Subset denoted: CD45RA-negative fraction. The sequence derives from a woman aged 25 to 39 in good health. The gene calls are TRBV6-4 and TRBJ2-3, with TRBD2 identical over 8 bases. In nucleotides, the CDR3 is TGTGCCAGCAGTGTTTCGGGGGGGCCAGATACGCAGTATTTT. Its translation: CASSVSGGPDTQYF.